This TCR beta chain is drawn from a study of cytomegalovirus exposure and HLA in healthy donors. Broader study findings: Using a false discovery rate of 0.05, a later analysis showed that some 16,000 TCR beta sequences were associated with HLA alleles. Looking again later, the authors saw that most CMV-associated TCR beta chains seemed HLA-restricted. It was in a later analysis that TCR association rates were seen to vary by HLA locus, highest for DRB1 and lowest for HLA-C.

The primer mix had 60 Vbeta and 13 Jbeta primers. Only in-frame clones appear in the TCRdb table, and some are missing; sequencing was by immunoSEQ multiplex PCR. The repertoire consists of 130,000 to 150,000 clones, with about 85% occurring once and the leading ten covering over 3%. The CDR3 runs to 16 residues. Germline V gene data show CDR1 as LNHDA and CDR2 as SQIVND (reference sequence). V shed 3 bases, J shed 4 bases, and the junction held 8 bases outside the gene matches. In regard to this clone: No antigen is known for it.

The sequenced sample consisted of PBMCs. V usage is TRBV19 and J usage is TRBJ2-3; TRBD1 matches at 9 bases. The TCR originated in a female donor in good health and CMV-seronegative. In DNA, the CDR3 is TGTGCCAGTAGTATGTACGGGACAGGGTTTCCAGATACGCAGTATTTT. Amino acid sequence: CASSMYGTGFPDTQYF.